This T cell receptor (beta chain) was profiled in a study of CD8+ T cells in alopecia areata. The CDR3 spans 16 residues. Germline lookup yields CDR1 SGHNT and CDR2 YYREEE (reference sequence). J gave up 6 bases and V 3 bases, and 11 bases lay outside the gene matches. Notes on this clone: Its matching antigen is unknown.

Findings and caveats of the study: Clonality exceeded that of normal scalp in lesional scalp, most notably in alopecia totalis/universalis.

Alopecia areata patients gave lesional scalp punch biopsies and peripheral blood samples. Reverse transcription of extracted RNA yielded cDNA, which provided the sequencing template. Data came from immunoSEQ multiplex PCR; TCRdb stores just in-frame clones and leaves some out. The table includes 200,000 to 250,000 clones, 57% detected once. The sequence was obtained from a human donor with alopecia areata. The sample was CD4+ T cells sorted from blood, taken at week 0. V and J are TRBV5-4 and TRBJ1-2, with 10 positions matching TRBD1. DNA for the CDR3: TGTGCCAGCAGCTCATCGATCGCGGACAGGGGGAATGGCTACACCTTC. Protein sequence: CASSSSIADRGNGYTF.